Listed below are T cell receptor beta chains from one sample, sequenced in a study of T cell responses to AZD1222 COVID-19 vaccine. TCRdb's table, derived via immunoSEQ multiplex PCR, lists solely in-frame clones and lacks some. The sample records approximately 160,000 clones, about 92% being singletons. The sample in question was peripheral blood, obtained on day 0 of AZD1222 vaccination. These receptors were taken from an adult in good health. The CDR3 runs from the conserved cysteine through the conserved F or W. Fields, in order: clone size, D gene, CDR3 length, J gene, V gene, CDR3 DNA, CDR3 protein. A D gene is named only where the DNA matches it firmly. Clone size, where shown, is once, few, many, or a class for clones that have expanded.

clone size: .; D gene: .; CDR3 length: 16; J gene: TRBJ1-5; V gene: TRBV27; CDR3 DNA: TGTGCCAGCAGAAAAAGGGTACAGAGGAAGGATCAGCCCCAGCATTTT; CDR3 protein: CASRKRVQRKDQPQHF
clone size: once; D gene: TRBD2; CDR3 length: 16; J gene: TRBJ2-2; V gene: TRBV6-5; CDR3 DNA: TGTGCCAGCAGTTACCTAGCGGGGGGCGACATCGGGGAGCTGTTTTTT; CDR3 protein: CASSYLAGGDIGELFF
clone size: once; D gene: TRBD1; CDR3 length: 18; J gene: TRBJ2-4; V gene: TRBV5-1; CDR3 DNA: TGCGCCAGCAGCTTGGGGACAGGGAAGTCAGGAGGCAAAAACATTCAGTACTTC; CDR3 protein: CASSLGTGKSGGKNIQYF
clone size: .; D gene: .; CDR3 length: 13; J gene: TRBJ1-5; V gene: TRBV30; CDR3 DNA: TGTGCCTGGAGTGGTCAATTCAATCAGCCCCAGCATTTT; CDR3 protein: CAWSGQFNQPQHF
clone size: .; D gene: TRBD1; CDR3 length: 15; J gene: TRBJ1-1; V gene: TRBV15; CDR3 DNA: TGTGCCACCAGCTACCAGACAGGGTCGAACACTGAAGCTTTCTTT; CDR3 protein: CATSYQTGSNTEAFF
clone size: .; D gene: TRBD2; CDR3 length: 12; J gene: TRBJ2-1; V gene: TRBV11-3; CDR3 DNA: TGTGCCAGCCGGGGGGTTGCTAGTGAGCAGTTCTTC; CDR3 protein: CASRGVASEQFF
clone size: .; D gene: .; CDR3 length: 14; J gene: TRBJ2-1; V gene: TRBV7-3; CDR3 DNA: TGTGCCAGCAGGGGCGATCCTTCGGGGACGGAGCAGTTCTTC; CDR3 protein: CASRGDPSGTEQFF
clone size: .; D gene: TRBD1; CDR3 length: 14; J gene: TRBJ1-5; V gene: TRBV18; CDR3 DNA: TGTGCCAGCTCAGGAGGACAGGAGCATCAGCCCCAGCATTTT; CDR3 protein: CASSGGQEHQPQHF
clone size: .; D gene: .; CDR3 length: 14; J gene: TRBJ2-2; V gene: TRBV27; CDR3 DNA: TGTGCCAGCGGGCCTCGGTGGAACACCGGGGAGCTGTTTTTT; CDR3 protein: CASGPRWNTGELFF
clone size: .; D gene: .; CDR3 length: 17; J gene: TRBJ1-4; V gene: TRBV11-3; CDR3 DNA: TGTGCCAGCAGCTTCAGAGGGGTGAGGATGTTCGGAGAAAAACTGTTTTTT; CDR3 protein: CASSFRGVRMFGEKLFF
clone size: .; D gene: TRBD1; CDR3 length: 16; J gene: TRBJ1-3; V gene: TRBV5-1; CDR3 DNA: TGCGCCAGCAGCTTGGAGGGACAGGGGTTTGGGAACACCATATATTTT; CDR3 protein: CASSLEGQGFGNTIYF
clone size: .; D gene: TRBD1; CDR3 length: 16; J gene: TRBJ1-3; V gene: TRBV5-1; CDR3 DNA: TGCGCCAGCAGCTTGGCCGGACAGGGGTCTGGAAACACCATATATTTT; CDR3 protein: CASSLAGQGSGNTIYF
clone size: .; D gene: TRBD1; CDR3 length: 13; J gene: TRBJ2-5; V gene: TRBV7-2; CDR3 DNA: TGTGCCGTTTCAGTAGGGGGCGAGGAGACCCAGTACTTC; CDR3 protein: CAVSVGGEETQYF
clone size: .; D gene: .; CDR3 length: 15; J gene: TRBJ2-2; V gene: TRBV13; CDR3 DNA: TGTGCCAGCAGCTTAGTGGGGGGAGGCACCGGGGAGCTGTTTTTT; CDR3 protein: CASSLVGGGTGELFF
clone size: .; D gene: .; CDR3 length: 16; J gene: TRBJ1-1; V gene: TRBV4-1; CDR3 DNA: TGCGCCAGCAGCCAAGGATTGGGTCAGGGTGGCGCTGAAGCTTTCTTT; CDR3 protein: CASSQGLGQGGAEAFF
clone size: .; D gene: TRBD2; CDR3 length: 14; J gene: TRBJ2-5; V gene: TRBV3-1/TRBV3-2; CDR3 DNA: TGTGCCAGCAGCCTCGGGGGGGCGGGAGAGACCCAGTACTTC; CDR3 protein: CASSLGGAGETQYF
clone size: once; D gene: .; CDR3 length: 15; J gene: TRBJ2-5; V gene: TRBV11-2; CDR3 DNA: TGTGCCAGCAGCTTATTCGGGGGGCTGGGAGAGACCCAGTACTTC; CDR3 protein: CASSLFGGLGETQYF
clone size: .; D gene: TRBD2; CDR3 length: 18; J gene: TRBJ2-3; V gene: TRBV10-3; CDR3 DNA: TGTGCCATCAGTTTCACCGGGACTAGCGGGATTAGCACAGATACGCAGTATTTT; CDR3 protein: CAISFTGTSGISTDTQYF
clone size: .; D gene: .; CDR3 length: 10; J gene: TRBJ2-1; V gene: TRBV6-5; CDR3 DNA: TGTGCCACCCAGTACAATGAGCAGTTCTTC; CDR3 protein: CATQYNEQFF
clone size: once; D gene: .; CDR3 length: 15; J gene: TRBJ1-5; V gene: TRBV7-2; CDR3 DNA: TGTGCCAGCAGCTTAAGTTGGGTCGGCAATCAGCCCCAGCATTTT; CDR3 protein: CASSLSWVGNQPQHF
clone size: .; D gene: .; CDR3 length: 13; J gene: TRBJ1-5; V gene: TRBV3-1/TRBV3-2; CDR3 DNA: TGTGCCAGCAGCCTGGGGGAGAGTCAGCCCCAGCATTTT; CDR3 protein: CASSLGESQPQHF
clone size: .; D gene: .; CDR3 length: 13; J gene: TRBJ1-1; V gene: TRBV27; CDR3 DNA: TGTGCAAGCGGGGTGGGGTGGAACACTGAAGCTTTCTTT; CDR3 protein: CASGVGWNTEAFF
clone size: .; D gene: .; CDR3 length: 12; J gene: TRBJ1-1; V gene: TRBV4-2; CDR3 DNA: TGTGCCAGCAGCCCTCAGGACACTGAAGCTTTCTTT; CDR3 protein: CASSPQDTEAFF
clone size: .; D gene: TRBD1; CDR3 length: 17; J gene: TRBJ1-2; V gene: TRBV19; CDR3 DNA: TGTGCCAGTAGTACCCAATCCGGGACAGCATCACTCTATGGCTACACCTTC; CDR3 protein: CASSTQSGTASLYGYTF
clone size: .; D gene: TRBD1; CDR3 length: 14; J gene: TRBJ1-1; V gene: TRBV30; CDR3 DNA: TGTGCCTGGAGTGTACCCGGGACAGGTCGAGAAGCTTTCTTT; CDR3 protein: CAWSVPGTGREAFF
clone size: .; D gene: .; CDR3 length: 11; J gene: TRBJ2-2; V gene: TRBV6-5; CDR3 DNA: TGTGCCAGCAGTCGACAGGGGGAGCTGTTTTTT; CDR3 protein: CASSRQGELFF
clone size: .; D gene: TRBD1; CDR3 length: 14; J gene: TRBJ1-2; V gene: TRBV2; CDR3 DNA: TGTGCCAGCAATTACCATGGGACAGGGGGCGGCTACACCTTC; CDR3 protein: CASNYHGTGGGYTF
clone size: .; D gene: .; CDR3 length: 15; J gene: TRBJ1-6; V gene: TRBV18; CDR3 DNA: TGTGCCAGCTCACCACAGCAGGGAAATAATTCACCCCTCCACTTT; CDR3 protein: CASSPQQGNNSPLHF
clone size: .; D gene: .; CDR3 length: 15; J gene: TRBJ2-7; V gene: TRBV7-2; CDR3 DNA: TGTGCCAGCAGCTCCGCCGGCCCCAGCTCCTACGAGCAGTACTTC; CDR3 protein: CASSSAGPSSYEQYF
clone size: .; D gene: .; CDR3 length: 17; J gene: TRBJ2-6; V gene: TRBV4-3; CDR3 DNA: TGCGCCAGCAGCCACCTCACATCGCAATCTGGGGCCAACGTCCTGACTTTC; CDR3 protein: CASSHLTSQSGANVLTF
clone size: .; D gene: TRBD1; CDR3 length: 12; J gene: TRBJ2-1; V gene: TRBV12-3/TRBV12-4; CDR3 DNA: TGTGCCAGCAACCTCAGGGGGAACGAGCAGTTCTTC; CDR3 protein: CASNLRGNEQFF
clone size: .; D gene: .; CDR3 length: 11; J gene: TRBJ1-6; V gene: TRBV2; CDR3 DNA: TGTGCCAGCAACAATAATTCACCCCTCCACTTT; CDR3 protein: CASNNNSPLHF
clone size: .; D gene: .; CDR3 length: 14; J gene: TRBJ1-1; V gene: TRBV2; CDR3 DNA: TGTGCCAGCAGCCACAGGGTCACGAACACTGAAGCTTTCTTT; CDR3 protein: CASSHRVTNTEAFF
clone size: .; D gene: .; CDR3 length: 12; J gene: TRBJ1-6; V gene: TRBV12-3/TRBV12-4; CDR3 DNA: TGTGCCAGCAGTTCGACGACTGCGAGCCTCCACTTT; CDR3 protein: CASSSTTASLHF
clone size: .; D gene: .; CDR3 length: 14; J gene: TRBJ1-2; V gene: TRBV4-1; CDR3 DNA: TGCGCCAGCAGCCAAGATCCAGATTCCTATGGCTACACCTTC; CDR3 protein: CASSQDPDSYGYTF
clone size: .; D gene: .; CDR3 length: 12; J gene: TRBJ1-2; V gene: TRBV2; CDR3 DNA: TGTGCCAGCAGGCAGGACAACTATGGCTACACCTTC; CDR3 protein: CASRQDNYGYTF
clone size: .; D gene: .; CDR3 length: 13; J gene: TRBJ1-2; V gene: TRBV29-1; CDR3 DNA: TGCAGCGTTGTTCGGCCAGACAGAATTGGCTACACCTTC; CDR3 protein: CSVVRPDRIGYTF
clone size: .; D gene: TRBD1; CDR3 length: 18; J gene: TRBJ2-2; V gene: TRBV11-2; CDR3 DNA: TGTGCCAGCAGGGGTCCGGGACAGGGTACCGCCAAGGCCGGGGAGCTGTTTTTT; CDR3 protein: CASRGPGQGTAKAGELFF
clone size: .; D gene: TRBD1; CDR3 length: 16; J gene: TRBJ2-2; V gene: TRBV18; CDR3 DNA: TGTGCCAGCTCACCACGGACAGGGGGTTATACCGGGGAGCTGTTTTTT; CDR3 protein: CASSPRTGGYTGELFF
clone size: .; D gene: .; CDR3 length: 16; J gene: TRBJ2-1; V gene: TRBV7-2; CDR3 DNA: TGTGCCAGCAGCTTAGTGGGTCAGACCCCCTACAATGAGCAGTTCTTC; CDR3 protein: CASSLVGQTPYNEQFF
clone size: few; D gene: TRBD2; CDR3 length: 13; J gene: TRBJ2-3; V gene: TRBV2; CDR3 DNA: TGTGCCAGCCACACGGGGGGATTCGGTACGCAGTATTTT; CDR3 protein: CASHTGGFGTQYF
clone size: .; D gene: .; CDR3 length: 17; J gene: TRBJ2-7; V gene: TRBV5-1; CDR3 DNA: TGCGCCAGCAGCTCCACCATCGGGGGTGAGAGCTCCTACGAGCAGTACTTC; CDR3 protein: CASSSTIGGESSYEQYF
clone size: .; D gene: .; CDR3 length: 13; J gene: TRBJ1-1; V gene: TRBV7-2; CDR3 DNA: TGTGCCAGCAGCCAGGACAGTAACACTGAAGCTTTCTTT; CDR3 protein: CASSQDSNTEAFF
clone size: .; D gene: TRBD1; CDR3 length: 15; J gene: TRBJ1-1; V gene: TRBV7-6; CDR3 DNA: TGTGCCAGCAGCCAACAGACAGGGGAGAACACTGAAGCTTTCTTT; CDR3 protein: CASSQQTGENTEAFF
clone size: few; D gene: .; CDR3 length: 13; J gene: TRBJ1-5; V gene: TRBV2; CDR3 DNA: TGTGCCAGCACCACCTCTCCGAATCAGCCCCAGCATTTT; CDR3 protein: CASTTSPNQPQHF
clone size: .; D gene: .; CDR3 length: 14; J gene: TRBJ1-1; V gene: TRBV9; CDR3 DNA: TGTGCCAGCAGCGTAGGGTGGGGGGACACTGAAGCTTTCTTT; CDR3 protein: CASSVGWGDTEAFF
clone size: .; D gene: .; CDR3 length: 14; J gene: TRBJ2-6; V gene: TRBV14; CDR3 DNA: TGTGCCAGCAGCTCTGGACGGATGTTCAACGTCCTGACTTTC; CDR3 protein: CASSSGRMFNVLTF
clone size: once; D gene: TRBD2; CDR3 length: 13; J gene: TRBJ2-7; V gene: TRBV6-5; CDR3 DNA: TGTGCCAGCAGTTACAGGGAGGGCTACGAGCAGTACTTC; CDR3 protein: CASSYREGYEQYF
clone size: .; D gene: .; CDR3 length: 19; J gene: TRBJ1-5; V gene: TRBV6-1; CDR3 DNA: TGTGCCAGCAGTGAAAGGGGGTCCAAGGGAGGCAGGCGCAATCAGCCCCAGCATTTT; CDR3 protein: CASSERGSKGGRRNQPQHF
clone size: .; D gene: .; CDR3 length: 14; J gene: TRBJ1-5; V gene: TRBV18; CDR3 DNA: TGTGCCAGCTCACCAGTATCCAGCAATCAGCCCCAGCATTTT; CDR3 protein: CASSPVSSNQPQHF
clone size: .; D gene: TRBD1; CDR3 length: 15; J gene: TRBJ2-7; V gene: TRBV29-1; CDR3 DNA: TGCAGCGTTGAAGATACGACAGGGGGCTCCTACGAGCAGTACTTC; CDR3 protein: CSVEDTTGGSYEQYF
clone size: .; D gene: .; CDR3 length: 13; J gene: TRBJ2-3; V gene: TRBV7-3; CDR3 DNA: TGTGCCAGCAGGTCGTCTGTTTGGGATACGCAGTATTTT; CDR3 protein: CASRSSVWDTQYF
clone size: once; D gene: .; CDR3 length: 13; J gene: TRBJ1-2; V gene: TRBV9; CDR3 DNA: TGTGCCAGCAGCCACATAGGGGGATATGGCTACACCTTC; CDR3 protein: CASSHIGGYGYTF
clone size: .; D gene: TRBD1; CDR3 length: 12; J gene: TRBJ1-4; V gene: TRBV19; CDR3 DNA: TGTGCCACCGGACAGGGATTTGAAAAACTGTTTTTT; CDR3 protein: CATGQGFEKLFF
clone size: .; D gene: .; CDR3 length: 17; J gene: TRBJ2-7; V gene: TRBV4-3; CDR3 DNA: TGCGCCAGCAGCCAAGAATTCGGAGGGGCGAGCTCCTACGAGCAGTACTTC; CDR3 protein: CASSQEFGGASSYEQYF
clone size: once; D gene: .; CDR3 length: 14; J gene: TRBJ2-1; V gene: TRBV7-2; CDR3 DNA: TGTGCCAGCAGCTTAGCTCGCGGAAACAATGAGCAGTTCTTC; CDR3 protein: CASSLARGNNEQFF
clone size: .; D gene: .; CDR3 length: 12; J gene: TRBJ1-1; V gene: TRBV28; CDR3 DNA: TGTGCCAGCAATACAGCTAGCACTGAAGCTTTCTTT; CDR3 protein: CASNTASTEAFF
clone size: once; D gene: .; CDR3 length: 14; J gene: TRBJ1-2; V gene: TRBV19; CDR3 DNA: TGTGCCAGTAGCAGAACAGGAACTAACTATGGCTACACCTTC; CDR3 protein: CASSRTGTNYGYTF